The 26 T cell receptor beta chains below were found in one sample sequenced in a study of blood T cells in healthy people across ages. The use of a sample-barcoded 5' primer and a J-beta primer mix characterized a second PCR of about 7 to 12 cycles. TCRdb re-called the 5' RACE reads through MiXCR, storing one row per CDR3 protein. The sample records around 580,000 distinct CDR3 sequences, roughly 43% being singletons. Sample: blood. These receptors all come from an elderly man in good health.

This clonotype was detected a few times. The chain couples TRBV11-1 to TRBJ2-3; TRBD2 aligns across 9 bases. Trimming cost V 4 bases and J 12 bases; bases outside gene matches: 5. The CDR3 runs to 12 residues. Germline CDR1 reads SGHAT; CDR2 reads FQDESV (reference sequence). The CDR3 coding sequence is TGTGCCAGCAGCTCTAGCGGGGAATTACAGTATTTT. Amino acids: CASSSSGELQYF.

As to this clonotype: Being one base from a much bigger clone, this may be a read error. In nucleotides, the CDR3 is TGCGCCAGCGGCCAAGGCAGGGCTACAGATACGCAGTATTTT. Its protein product is CASGQGRATDTQYF. This rearrangement joins TRBV4-3 to TRBJ2-3; D possibly corresponds to TRBD1 (5 bases). This CDR3 region has 14 residues. In germline, CDR1 is LGHNA, CDR2 YSLEER.

On this clonotype: The junction departs from the called germline gene at one end, perhaps through a read error. The rearrangement uses TRBV5-1 and TRBJ2-6; D gene ambiguous. Germline CDR1 is SGHRS and CDR2 is YFSETQ. The CDR3 extends over 15 amino acids. CDR3 protein: CASGLQTSGANVLTF. The CDR3 DNA reads as TGCGCCAGCGGCTTACAGACCTCTGGGGCCAACGTCCTGACTTTC.

This clonotype has a handful of counts. The gene calls are TRBV7-2 and TRBJ1-2; D not resolved. Per the germline V gene, CDR1 is SGHTA and CDR2 is FQGNSA. The CDR3 totals 14 residues. V lost 1 base and J 1 base, leaving 7 bases between the germline ends. The CDR3 DNA reads as TGTGCCAGCAGCTTAGGTGGAGTTAACTATGGCTACACCTTC. As protein: CASSLGGVNYGYTF.

This chain joins TRBV2 and TRBJ1-1; D gene unclear. CDR3 length equals 15 residues. The germline V gene has CDR1 SNHLY and CDR2 FYNNEI. V lost 0 bases and J lost 0, with 8 bases in between. The DNA for the CDR3 is TGTGCCAGCAGTGAAGCACAGAGATTGAACACTGAAGCTTTCTTT. Amino acids: CASSEAQRLNTEAFF.

Ten or more counts support this clonotype. The rearrangement joins TRBV6-5 to TRBJ2-7; 12 bases are a match to TRBD2. V shed 9 bases, J shed 1 base, and the junction held 7 bases outside the gene matches. The germline V gene has CDR1 MNHEY and CDR2 SVGAGI. This CDR3 is 15 amino acids long. As DNA, the CDR3 is TGTGCCAGTACCGGCGGGACTAGCGGGTCCTACGAGCAGTACTTC. Amino acids: CASTGGTSGSYEQYF.

The chain couples TRBV6-2 or TRBV6-3 to TRBJ2-7; a possible D gene is TRBD1 (6 bases). From germline, CDR1 is MNHEY and CDR2 SVGEGT. The CDR3 covers 20 residues. V was cut by 4 bases and J by 0 bases, with 28 bases left in between. The CDR3 coding sequence is TGTGCCAGCAGTTCCTGGTCCGTTCTAAACAGGGATTTTCGCTCCTACGAGCAGTACTTC. Residues: CASSSWSVLNRDFRSYEQYF.

In DNA form, the CDR3 reads TGTGCCAGCAGTTACTCAGGGACAGGGGGCCACACCTTC. Its translation: CASSYSGTGGHTF. The V and J genes are TRBV6-6 and TRBJ1-2, with 12 bases fitting TRBD1. The CDR3 covers 13 residues. V lost 0 bases to trimming and J lost 12 bases; unmatched junction nucleotides: 2. The germline V gene encodes CDR1 MNHNY and CDR2 SVGAGI (reference sequence).

The CDR3 nucleotides read TGTGCCAGCAGGCCCCGGACAGCCTCAACTAATGAAAAACTGTTTTTT. Protein: CASRPRTASTNEKLFF. The V gene is TRBV6-9, the J gene TRBJ1-4; a weak D match, TRBD1 (6 bases). The CDR3 has 16 amino acids. CDR1 is MNHGY and CDR2 is SVAAGI in the germline V gene. Trimming left V 6 bases short and J 0 bases short, with 14 bases between.

This chain uses TRBV7-2 with TRBJ1-1; 10 bases match TRBD1. V lost 3 bases to trimming and J lost 5 bases; unmatched junction nucleotides: 6. Germline V lookup: CDR1 SGHTA, CDR2 FQGNSA. There are 15 residues in the CDR3. The CDR3 protein is CASSFLPGQGTEAFF. The CDR3 region has the DNA TGTGCCAGCAGCTTCCTCCCGGGACAGGGGACTGAAGCTTTCTTT.

The gene calls are TRBV2 and TRBJ2-1, with D unresolved. Trimming shortened V by 8 bases and J by 0 bases, and 11 bases separated the two germline ends. The CDR3 has 14 amino acids. Germline V gives CDR1 SNHLY, CDR2 FYNNEI. CDR3 bases: TGTGCCAGCTCAGCCTCGAGCTCCTACAATGAGCAGTTCTTC. This encodes CASSASSSYNEQFF.

This clonotype was counted at least ten times. V gene TRBV6-5 combines with J gene TRBJ2-3; TRBD1 agrees at 7 bases. The V gene's germline CDR1 is MNHEY and CDR2 SVGAGI. The ends lost 5 bases at V and 1 base at J; junction bases unmatched: 6. The CDR3 loop spans 15 amino acids. The CDR3: CASSPTGTGTDTQYF. CDR3 nucleotide sequence: TGTGCCAGCAGTCCAACCGGGACAGGCACAGATACGCAGTATTTT.

This clonotype occurred a few times. The gene calls are TRBV29-1 and TRBJ2-5; perhaps TRBD2 as D (5 bases). Germline CDR1 SQVTM, CDR2 ANQGSEA. Trimming shortened V by 4 bases and J by 5 bases, and 11 bases separated the two germline ends. The CDR3 sequence is 12 residues long. Here the CDR3 reads CSVGGQVETQYF. CDR3 coding DNA: TGCAGCGTTGGAGGGCAGGTGGAGACCCAGTACTTC.

The rearrangement joins TRBV27 to TRBJ2-7; the D gene is possibly TRBD1 (7 bases). The J call is in doubt because the DNA end fits TRBJ2-5 better. From germline, CDR1 is MNHEY and CDR2 SMNVEV (reference sequence). The CDR3 is made up of 14 amino acids. CDR3 DNA sequence: TGTGCCAGCAGTTTGGGGGGACAGAAGGAGACCCAGTACTTC. Protein sequence: CASSLGGQKETQYF.

V usage is TRBV15 and J usage is TRBJ1-5; no clear D. Between the trimmed V and J ends, which lost 3 bases and 3 bases, there was a span of 6 bases. This CDR3 region has 13 residues. The germline V gene has CDR1 LNHNV and CDR2 YYDKDF (reference sequence). CDR3 sequence reads: CATSSRNNQPQHF. In nucleotides, the CDR3 is TGTGCCACCAGCAGTCGTAACAATCAGCCCCAGCATTTT. Full variable domain (missing parts from reference TRBV15 and TRBJ1-5): DAMVIQNPRYQVTQFGKPVTLSCSQTLNHNVMYWYQQKSSQAPKLLFHYYDKDFNNEADTPDNFQSRRPNTSFCFLDIRSPGLGDTAMYLCATSSRNNQPQHFGDGTRLSIL.

The J gene is TRBJ2-1, the V gene TRBV6-2 or TRBV6-3; D might be TRBD2 (6 bases). CDR1 and CDR2 (germline): MNHEY, SVGEGT. CDR3 length: 15 residues. The ends were cut back, 0 bases at V and 4 bases at J, with 10 bases in the middle. The CDR3 DNA reads as TGTGCCAGCAGTTACTCGGTCGGGGGTTACAATGAGCAGTTCTTC. This sequence encodes CASSYSVGGYNEQFF.

V is TRBV4-3 and J is TRBJ2-7; TRBD1 aligns across 8 bases. From germline, CDR1 is LGHNA and CDR2 YSLEER. J lost 3 bases, V lost 0 bases, and 4 bases had no gene match. This CDR3 contains 15 residues. The CDR3, as DNA: TGCGCCAGCAGCCAAGAGGGAGGACAGGGCTACGAGCAGTACTTC. Protein product: CASSQEGGQGYEQYF.

This clonotype occurred once. The rearrangement uses TRBV20-1 and TRBJ2-7, with 10 bases matching TRBD2. V shed 3 bases and J 2 bases; nucleotides not matched to a gene: 4. The CDR3 covers 14 residues. Per the germline V gene, CDR1 is DFQATT and CDR2 is SNEGSKA (reference sequence). In DNA, the CDR3 is TGCAGTGCTAGTGTCGGGACTAGCGCCTACGAGCAGTACTTC. It encodes CSASVGTSAYEQYF.

V gene TRBV28 combines with J gene TRBJ1-5; 7 nucleotides match TRBD1. The CDR3 consists of 15 residues. V lost 1 base, J lost 7 bases, and 7 bases stayed unmatched. Germline lookup yields CDR1 MDHEN and CDR2 SYDVKM. DNA of the CDR3: TGTGCCAGCAGTTTATCGCGACAACAGGGGCAGCCCCAGCATTTT. Translating it yields CASSLSRQQGQPQHF.

The chain recombines TRBV20-1 with TRBJ2-7; 8 nucleotides agree with TRBD2. This CDR3 region has 18 residues. V was clipped by 0 bases and J by 4 bases; unmatched bases: 17. The germline V gene encodes CDR1 DFQATT and CDR2 SNEGSKA (reference sequence). The CDR3 nucleotides are TGCAGTGCTAGAGAGTCGGGGGGTAGCGGGAAAGGTGGGTACGAGCAGTACTTC. As protein: CSARESGGSGKGGYEQYF.

The chain recombines TRBV7-9 with TRBJ1-1; no firm D call. Trimming stripped 8 bases from V and 4 bases from J, with 17 bases between. Looked up from germline, CDR1 is SEHNR and CDR2 is FQNEAQ (reference sequence). CDR3 length: 14 residues. Written as DNA, the CDR3 is TGTGCCAGCGCCATTTTTCGGCAGACCACTGAAGCTTTCTTT. Its translation is CASAIFRQTTEAFF.

The V and J genes are TRBV7-3 and TRBJ2-5; D remains ambiguous. From germline, CDR1 is SGHTA and CDR2 FQGTGA. Trimming took 4 bases from V and 5 from J, leaving 14 bases between them. This CDR3 contains 14 residues. CDR3 DNA: TGTGCCAGCAGCTCAAATGGTGGGCTGGAGACCCAGTACTTC. This encodes CASSSNGGLETQYF.

Points on this clonotype: A read error may account for a junction end that differs from germline. This chain connects TRBV20-1 to TRBJ1-1, with 9 bases lining up with TRBD1. Germline-derived CDR1 and CDR2 are DFQATT and SNEGSKA (reference sequence). This CDR3 contains 14 residues. CDR3 nucleotides: TGCAGTGCGAGAGGACAGGGGACAACAGGTGAAGCTTTCTTT. Translated, it gives CSARGQGTTGEAFF.

The chain recombines TRBV7-2 with TRBJ2-7, with D uncertain. CDR3 length: 11 residues. Germline CDR1 SGHTA, CDR2 FQGNSA. Trimming removed 4 bases from V and 6 bases from J, with 7 bases in between. DNA of the CDR3: TGTACCAGCAGCTCGCAGATCGAGCAGTACTTC. Its protein product is CTSSSQIEQYF.

CDR3 protein: CASSLDRASWGYEQYF. The CDR3 DNA reads as TGTGCCAGCAGCTTGGACAGGGCTTCGTGGGGCTACGAGCAGTACTTC. The rearrangement links TRBV5-6 to TRBJ2-4; TRBD1 is a possible D gene (6 bases). The J call is uncertain, as TRBJ2-7 better fits the DNA end. Germline V gene data show CDR1 as SGHDT and CDR2 as YYEEEE. This CDR3 is built from 16 residues.

This clonotype was picked up one time. This chain joins TRBV5-1 and TRBJ2-1; possible D gene TRBD1, 6 bases. Germline V lookup: CDR1 SGHRS, CDR2 YFSETQ. CDR3 length: 19 residues. V lost 0 bases and J lost 5, with 24 bases in between. This CDR3 reads CASSLGPPTGPGSHNEQFF. The CDR3, as DNA: TGCGCCAGCAGCTTGGGACCACCTACAGGGCCGGGGTCCCACAATGAGCAGTTCTTC. The full variable domain, its missing parts supplied by reference TRBV5-1 and TRBJ2-1, is KAGVTQTPRYLIKTRGQQVTLSCSPISGHRSVSWYQQTPGQGLQFLFEYFSETQRNKGNFPGRFSGRQFSNSRSEMNVSTLELGDSALYLCASSLGPPTGPGSHNEQFFGPGTRLTVL.